Reported below is one T cell receptor beta chain. Its antigen is still unknown. This entry is derived from a study of cytomegalovirus exposure and HLA in healthy donors. Study-level points and caveats: What a later analysis reportedly showed was that an Asian-associated ancestry cluster had fewer N-insertions than the approximately 670-donor mean. TRBV6-2, TRBV6-3 and some other V segments were unresolvable in 87-base-pair reads.

PCR used 60 Vbeta primers and 13 Jbeta primers. Libraries were prepared by immunoSEQ multiplex PCR; TCRdb keeps only in-frame clonotypes and omits some of them. The sample lists roughly 120,000 clones, about 80% occurring once. This CDR3 contains 15 residues. Looked up from germline, CDR1 is SQVTM and CDR2 is ANQGSEA. Trimming shortened V by 6 bases and J by 0 bases, and 15 bases separated the two germline ends. The sample was PBMCs. The receptor comes from a man between 25 and 39 years old in good health and CMV-seronegative. This chain joins TRBV29-1 and TRBJ2-1; D might be TRBD2 (6 bases). In DNA, the CDR3 is TGCAGCGTCCCGGGGGATCCGGGCTCCTACAATGAGCAGTTCTTC. Translation: CSVPGDPGSYNEQFF.